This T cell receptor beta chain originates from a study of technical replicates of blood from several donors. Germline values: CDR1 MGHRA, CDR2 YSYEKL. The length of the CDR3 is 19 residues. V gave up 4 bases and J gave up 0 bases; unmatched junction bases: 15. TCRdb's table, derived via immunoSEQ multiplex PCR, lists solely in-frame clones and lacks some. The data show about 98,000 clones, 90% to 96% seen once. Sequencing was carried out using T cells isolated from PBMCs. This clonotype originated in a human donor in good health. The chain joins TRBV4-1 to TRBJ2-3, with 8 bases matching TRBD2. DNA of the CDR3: TGCGCCAGCAGCCGGGAACCGGGACTAGAACTGTTTAGCACAGATACGCAGTATTTT. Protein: CASSREPGLELFSTDTQYF.